The present entry profiles one TCR beta chain with its context. What it binds is unknown. The sample is drawn from a study of T cell responses to AZD1222 COVID-19 vaccine. Study observations and caveats: The donors showed a predominance of white British ancestry and of females, with possible underestimation of clonal diversity. At study baseline, merely several AZD1222 recipients were seropositive.

The protocol was immunoSEQ multiplex PCR, while the TCRdb copy is restricted to in-frame clones and leaves out a portion. This sample yields around 99,000 clones, of which around nine tenths are seen a single time; around a sixth belongs to the top ten. CDR3 size: 13 residues. J lost 3 bases, V lost 9 bases, and 4 bases had no gene match. The germline CDR1 and CDR2 sequences are SGHVS and FQNEAQ. This material consisted of peripheral blood, taken on day 0 of AZD1222 vaccination. This sequence was found in an adult in good health. The chain carries TRBV7-8 and TRBJ2-3, with TRBD1 matching over 9 bases. The DNA of the CDR3 is TGTGCCAGTAGGACAGGGGCAACAGATACGCAGTATTTT. Translated, it gives CASRTGATDTQYF.